This T cell receptor beta chain was sequenced for a study of shared clonotypes between healthy human individuals. Clones were read by immunoSEQ multiplex PCR, and TCRdb kept only the in-frame ones, dropping some. The profile shows over a million clones, about 70% of them singletons. The clonotype originates from a young man in good health. Sample: memory CD4+ T cells sorted from blood. Documented subset: CD45RA-negative fraction.

CDR3 protein: CASRDGDRAGGQPQHF. The CDR3 DNA reads TGTGCCAGCAGGGATGGGGACAGGGCGGGGGGTCAGCCCCAGCATTTT. The chain joins TRBV2 to TRBJ1-5, with 9 bases fitting TRBD1. V trimming: 6 bases; J trimming: 6 bases; junction bases outside the gene matches: 12. Germline-derived CDR1 and CDR2 are SNHLY and FYNNEI. There are 16 residues in the CDR3.